This T cell receptor (beta chain) was sequenced in a study of human T cells and chemical hapten exposure. Stated time point: patch test 1, 2 weeks after DPC sensitization. Sample treatment: therapeutic diphenylcyclopropenone sensitization with weekly scalp DPC. MiXCR was run by TCRdb on the RACE reads, yielding one entry per CDR3 protein. Of some 77,000 distinct CDR3 sequences in the sample, 10% are singletons; the top ten hold 1.3% to 1.5%. CDR3 length equals 13 residues. CDR1 and CDR2 from the germline V gene are LGHDT and YNNKEL (reference sequence). Trimming cost V 4 bases and J 8 bases, with 12 bases left between them.

The source was whole blood, collected in connection with sensitization to the hapten diphenylcyclopropenone (DPC). The receptor was isolated from a woman between 50 and 59 years old with alopecia areata. Some clones in this sample may be carry-over from other donors' samples. The chain combines TRBV3-1 with TRBJ2-1; TRBD2 is a possible D gene (5 bases). The CDR3 loop reads CASSPPEAHEQFF. The CDR3 coding sequence is TGTGCCAGCAGCCCTCCGGAGGCCCATGAGCAGTTCTTC.